The next 2 T cell receptor beta chains were all read from a single sample in a study of cytomegalovirus exposure and HLA in healthy donors. The PCR employed 60 Vbeta primers together with 13 Jbeta primers. Profiled with immunoSEQ multiplex PCR; TCRdb holds only in-frame clones, not every one. This sample yields roughly 180,000 clones, of which around 80% are seen a single time; 4.5% to 5.5% belongs to the top ten. The sequenced material came from PBMCs. The receptors derive from a man younger than 30 in good health and CMV-seronegative.

J is TRBJ2-1 and V is TRBV5-8; 15 nucleotides agree with TRBD2. Trimming took 6 bases from V and 9 from J; bases not matched to a gene: 7. The CDR3 consists of 15 residues. Germline loops: CDR1 SGHTS, CDR2 YDEGEE. In nucleotides, the CDR3 is TGTGCCAGCACCGGACTAGCGGGGGGGCAAGGTGAGCAGTTCTTC. Translating gives CASTGLAGGQGEQFF.

The genes are TRBV5-1 and TRBJ1-2, with D possibly TRBD1 on 6 matching bases. Germline loops: CDR1 SGHRS, CDR2 YFSETQ. The CDR3 length is 16 residues. Trimming cost V 4 bases and J 7 bases, with 23 bases left between them. The CDR3 reads CASSQAVGTPRSGYTF. DNA for the CDR3: TGCGCCAGCAGCCAAGCCGTCGGGACACCGAGAAGTGGCTACACCTTC.